This T cell receptor (beta chain) was sequenced for a study of blood T cell repertoires in COVID-19. In the study overall: Spain, Italy and the United States supplied samples that represented acute and convalescent COVID-19. Sample material is recorded as cDNA or gDNA derived from T cells, B-cell-depleted T cells, or PBMCs.

V shed 2 bases and J shed 3 bases, with 14 bases lying between them. The germline V gene has CDR1 LGHDT and CDR2 YNNKEL (reference sequence). This CDR3 spans 16 amino acids. Using immunoSEQ multiplex PCR, the repertoire was profiled, and TCRdb retains in-frame clones only, with some absent. The table includes some 200,000 clones, around 80% detected once. Material for sequencing was peripheral blood. V and J are TRBV3-1 (or the pseudogene TRBV3-2) and TRBJ1-5; maybe TRBD1 (5 bases). The receptor comes from a man in his thirties or forties with active or convalescent COVID-19. The CDR3 DNA reads TGTGCCAGCAGCCAAAGTACGGGGACTACCAATCAGCCCCAGCATTTT. It translates to CASSQSTGTTNQPQHF.